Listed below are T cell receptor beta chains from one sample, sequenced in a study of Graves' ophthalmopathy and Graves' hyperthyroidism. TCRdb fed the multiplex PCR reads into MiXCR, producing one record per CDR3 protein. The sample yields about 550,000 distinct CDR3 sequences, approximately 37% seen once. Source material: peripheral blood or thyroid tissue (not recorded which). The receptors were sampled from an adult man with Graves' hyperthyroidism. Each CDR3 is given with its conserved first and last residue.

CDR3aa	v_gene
CASRSRTDFTEAFF	TRBV7-8
CASSLLVGQGNNEQFF	TRBV5-1
CSASHPRGLTNEKLFF	TRBV20-1
CASSYMTAREAFF	TRBV6-5
CASSDRNDEQFF	TRBV2
CASSEIAGRGRGQPQYF	TRBV2
CSVTGEGSYEQYF	TRBV29-1
CATMDSNSNQPQHF	TRBV7-9
CASSQTPGGETQYF	TRBV12-3/TRBV12-4
CASSLQVASEQYF	TRBV5-1
CASSVDPSGANVLTF	TRBV10-1
CASTGDIEAFF	TRBV19
CASTADRAYEQYF	TRBV6-5
CSGGTSGGAGELFF	TRBV29-1
CASSYSRRLGHEKLFF	TRBV6-6
CSARGGYTF	TRBV20-1
CASSDGGAYEQYF	TRBV10-2
CASSQGQVPAEQYF	TRBV4-3
CASRNLAGEVHNEQFF	TRBV7-9
CASTRYGGQGDTGELFF	TRBV19
CARDRDRGLKTQYF	TRBV12-5
CASSGVGLRETQYF	TRBV12-3/TRBV12-4
CSARLAASTDTQYF	TRBV20-1
CASSQDRSSSYEQYF	TRBV4-1
CASRDRGQETQYF	TRBV5-4
CASSLSQAAYEHF	TRBV5-1
CSVESSRTEAFF	TRBV29-1
CASTMTGNYGYTF	TRBV12-3/TRBV12-4
CASSGTSGIAYEQYF	TRBV6-5
CASSFPPWDQGIGTEAFF	TRBV7-9
CASSRSADTQYF	TRBV5-1
CAGSVEGGSNQPQHF	TRBV9
CSARPGQGFSYEQYF	TRBV20-1
CSALDRGTGTQYF	TRBV20-1
CSVATTGSNYGYTF	TRBV29-1
CASSSLQGDYEQYF	TRBV7-8
CASSPGLAEETQYF	TRBV9
CASSTGGDYEQYF	TRBV19
CAIRESTDTQYF	TRBV10-3
CASSASSVDVSYEQYF	TRBV29-1
CASSEASKETQYF	TRBV2